This T cell receptor (beta chain) was profiled in a study of TIL therapy for anti-PD-1-resistant metastatic lung cancer (dated by TCRdb to the early 2020s). The study in broad terms: Tumors were harvested prior to any PD-1/PD-L1 blockade, after which nivolumab was administered to patients, and lymphodepletion, expanded TIL infusion and IL-2 were given to patients who progressed. Tumor and peripheral blood T cell receptor beta sequencing was used to track clonotypes across tumor, expanded TIL product and serial blood samples. Enrolled patients had a median age of around 51 years (range 38-75) and a median tumor PD-L1 proportion score of around 6%. Most of the cohort had lung adenocarcinoma, including several EGFR-mutant tumors and two ALK-rearranged tumors, and half of the patients were either current or former smokers. Across the cohort, whole-exome sequencing showed a median non-synonymous tumor mutation burden of about 1.6 mutations per megabase.

The paper as a whole reports these results and caveats: The study protocol defined all tumor marker inferences as exploratory. Because the cohort was highly selected, with more treatment-naive, never-smoker and oncogene-addicted patients than is typical, generalizability is limited. Clonotypes from the infused TIL partially replaced the baseline peripheral repertoire and then declined over months, and persistence showed no apparent association with response.

V is cut back by 2 bases and J by 3 bases, with 12 bases in the junction unmatched. From its cysteine to its phenylalanine, the CDR3 spans 20 amino acids. Left in the record is the CDR3 DNA by itself, 60 bases read in frame from the first base. CDR1 and CDR2 are read off the germline V gene as SGHRS and YFSETQ. Of note for this clone: No antigen is known for it. Base quality data are lacking; no much larger clone is found one base away.

TCR beta CDR3 regions were amplified from genomic DNA by bias-controlled multiplex PCR with the immunoSEQ v3 hsTCRB kit. An Illumina NextSeq 500 was used to sequence the TCR libraries, reaching around 2 million read pairs at survey level or 5-6 million at deep level. The original pipeline was this. The immunoSEQ Analyzer software assigned V, D and J genes, filtered out non-productive sequences, and reported clonality. Repertoires of infused TIL and blood were compared using productive Simpson clonality and the Morisita overlap index of productive TRB rearrangements. Absolute clonotype counts in blood were estimated by multiplying the lymphocyte count by the CD3+ fraction and by the productive frequency of the clone. The table comes from immuneACCESS by way of TCRdb, which keeps in-frame sequences with V and J called. Part of the clones is missing from these tables; in studies checked, under half for an unresolved V gene and the rest for unknown reasons. The DNA gave D and trimming, while V, J and clone size come from that table. Recorded for this sample are approximately 22,000 clones; around 71% of them occurred a single time. Of the sample, nearly 2% falls within the top ten clones.

The time point label corresponds to: pre-treatment sample, taken before nivolumab and TIL therapy. Adults with stage 4 NSCLC were enrolled from October 2017 to early 2020 in a dual-center phase I trial. The samples were obtained from a phase I trial that was single-arm and open-label and tested tumor-infiltrating lymphocyte therapy combined with nivolumab in advanced non-small cell lung cancer. Mononuclear cells from blood collected in EDTA tubes were isolated on a Ficoll gradient and snap-frozen as pellets, and DNA was then extracted using a Qiagen mini-prep kit. Recombination connected TRBV5-1 to TRBJ2-1, and 15 junctional nucleotides match TRBD2. The sample was blood, taken at baseline. The TCR originated in a person aged 25-79 years with non-small cell lung cancer. CDR3 reads: CASSFSLWTSGRAGYNEQFF. The DNA reads as follows: TGCGCCAGCAGCTTCTCCCTTTGGACTAGCGGGAGGGCCGGCTACAATGAGCAGTTCTTC.